The following is a T cell receptor (beta chain) sequence with its context. This clone was recorded a few times. What this receptor recognizes is not known. Base qualities are not recorded, but no much larger clone differs from it by a single base. This sample was included in a study of blood T cell repertoires in COVID-19 (dated by TCRdb to the early 2020s). Notes on the research overall: Collaborator samples came from the United States, Italy and Spain and covered acute and convalescent phases of COVID-19. HLA class I and class II types, where available, came from metadata supplied by the sample provider rather than from assay-based typing. The repertoires were released in a freely available public database intended as a resource for research on the immune response to SARS-CoV-2. The material from the prospective study consisted of cDNA or gDNA derived from T cells, B-cell-depleted T cells, or PBMCs. Subjects who had been exposed to COVID-19, were actively infected with it, or had recovered from it provided the deeply sampled blood TCRbeta repertoires that made up the dataset. The samples were drawn from two sources: the first 160 participants of the ongoing ImmuneRACE study, and 950 to 1,500 subjects contributed by 6 global collaborators. Sample metadata almost always included a de-identified subject ID, COVID-19 status, age in years and sex.

Reading from cysteine to phenylalanine, the CDR3 counts 13 amino acids. Of the read, only the CDR3 DNA is kept; its 39 bases are in frame from base 1. V is shortened by 4 bases, J by 7 bases, and the region joining them spans 14 bases. CDR1 and CDR2 were assigned from the germline V gene (reference sequence) as GTSNPN and SVGIG. The immunoSEQ Assay, a bias-controlled multiplex PCR, was used to amplify TCRbeta CDR3 regions from genomic DNA. As for how the authors treated the data: Nucleated cell counts per sample were estimated from amplification of reference gene primers within the assay. To quantify the absolute abundance of each unique TCRbeta CDR3 rearrangement, sequence reads were collapsed and filtered. For each sample, productive Simpson clonality was calculated by taking the square root of Simpson's diversity index across productive rearrangements. Here the immuneACCESS table is served through TCRdb, limited to in-frame sequences with V and J called. Missing clones are a known gap in these copies; in checked studies unresolved V genes cover under half, and the rest lacks a known reason. That table is the source of V, J and clone size, and D and trimming were worked out from the DNA. Counted in this sample were 20,000 to 25,000 clones; 65% to 80% of them appeared once. The top ten constitute around 19% of the sample.

What the authors observed across the whole study: The amount of clinical and demographic metadata varied by source and participant and was provided uncurated.

Collaborating institutions collected whole blood in K2EDTA tubes following their own protocols. For TCRbeta analysis, collaborators shipped samples in one of three forms: frozen whole blood, isolated PBMCs, or DNA extracted from either of those sample types. Material for sequencing was peripheral blood. The rearrangement combines TRBV30 with TRBJ1-5, and TRBD1 may be the D gene, going by 6 matching bases. This sequence was found in a human donor in a cohort sampled during active or convalescent COVID-19. At the DNA level, the sequence is TGTGCCTGGAATGACAGGCCCGACCAGCCCCAGCATTTT. It specifies CAWNDRPDQPQHF.